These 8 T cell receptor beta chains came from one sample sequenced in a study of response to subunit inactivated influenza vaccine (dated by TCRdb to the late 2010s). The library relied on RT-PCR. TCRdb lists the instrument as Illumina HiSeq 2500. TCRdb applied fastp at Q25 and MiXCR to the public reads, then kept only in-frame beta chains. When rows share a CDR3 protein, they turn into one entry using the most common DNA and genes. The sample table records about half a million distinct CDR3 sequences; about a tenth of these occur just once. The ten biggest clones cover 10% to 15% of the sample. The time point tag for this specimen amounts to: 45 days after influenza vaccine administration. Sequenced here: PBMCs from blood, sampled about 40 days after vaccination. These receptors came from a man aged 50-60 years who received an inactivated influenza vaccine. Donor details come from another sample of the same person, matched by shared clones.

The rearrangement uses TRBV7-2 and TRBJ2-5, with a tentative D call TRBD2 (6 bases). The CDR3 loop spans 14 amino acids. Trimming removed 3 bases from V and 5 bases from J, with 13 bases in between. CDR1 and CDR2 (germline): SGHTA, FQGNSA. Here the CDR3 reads CASSLGGYGETQYF. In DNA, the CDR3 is TGTGCCAGCAGCTTGGGGGGTTACGGGGAGACCCAGTACTTC.

The CDR3 loop is CASSPTVTEETQYF. CDR3 DNA sequence: TGCGCCAGCAGCCCGACCGTTACCGAAGAGACCCAGTACTTC. This chain uses TRBV5-1 with TRBJ2-5; D remains unclear. Trimming shortened V by 4 bases and J by 3 bases, and 13 bases separated the two germline ends. The CDR3 length is 14 residues. CDR1 is SGHRS, CDR2 YFSETQ, per germline. The full variable domain, completed using reference TRBV5-1 and TRBJ2-5, is KAGVTQTPRYLIKTRGQQVTLSCSPISGHRSVSWYQQTPGQGLQFLFEYFSETQRNKGNFPGRFSGRQFSNSRSEMNVSTLELGDSALYLCASSPTVTEETQYFGPGTRLLVL.

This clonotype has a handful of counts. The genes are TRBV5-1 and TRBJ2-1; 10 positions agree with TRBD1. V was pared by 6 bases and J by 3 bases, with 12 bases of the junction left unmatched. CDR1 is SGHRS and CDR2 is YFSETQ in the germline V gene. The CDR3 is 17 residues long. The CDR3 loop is CASTYSDRGGLYNEQFF. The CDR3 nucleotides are TGCGCCAGCACCTATTCGGACAGGGGGGGACTCTACAATGAGCAGTTCTTC.

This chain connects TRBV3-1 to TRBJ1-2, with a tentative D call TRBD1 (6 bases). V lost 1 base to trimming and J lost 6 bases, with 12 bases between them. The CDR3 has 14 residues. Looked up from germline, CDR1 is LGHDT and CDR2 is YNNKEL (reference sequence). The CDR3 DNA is TGTGCCAGCAGCCAAGTGGGGGACATCGATGGCTACACCTTC. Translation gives CASSQVGDIDGYTF.

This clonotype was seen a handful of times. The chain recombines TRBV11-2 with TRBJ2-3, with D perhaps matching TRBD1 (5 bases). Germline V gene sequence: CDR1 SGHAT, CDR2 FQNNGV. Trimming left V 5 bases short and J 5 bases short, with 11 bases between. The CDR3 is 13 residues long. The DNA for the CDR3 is TGTGCCAGCAGCCCCCGACAGCGAGATACGCAGTATTTT. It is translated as CASSPRQRDTQYF.

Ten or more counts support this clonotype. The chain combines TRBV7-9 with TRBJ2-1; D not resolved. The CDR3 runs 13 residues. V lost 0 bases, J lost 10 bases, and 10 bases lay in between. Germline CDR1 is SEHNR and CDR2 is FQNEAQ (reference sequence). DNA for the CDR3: TGTGCCAGCAGCTTAGCGGGTCTTTGGGAGCAGTTCTTC. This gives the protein CASSLAGLWEQFF.

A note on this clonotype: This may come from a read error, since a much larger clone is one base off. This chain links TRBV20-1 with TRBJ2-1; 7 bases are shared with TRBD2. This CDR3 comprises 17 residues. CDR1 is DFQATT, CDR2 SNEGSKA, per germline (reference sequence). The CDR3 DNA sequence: TGCAGTGCTAGAGTCGCGAAGGGGAGGGACTCCTACAGTGAGCAGTTCTTC. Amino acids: CSARVAKGRDSYSEQFF.

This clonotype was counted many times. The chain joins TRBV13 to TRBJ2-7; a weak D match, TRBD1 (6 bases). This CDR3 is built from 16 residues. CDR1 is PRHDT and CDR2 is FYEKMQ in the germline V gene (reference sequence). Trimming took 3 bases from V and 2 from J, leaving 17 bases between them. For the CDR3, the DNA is TGTGCCAGCAGCTTCAGGTCGGGACAAGGAGCCTACGAGCAGTACTTC. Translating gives CASSFRSGQGAYEQYF. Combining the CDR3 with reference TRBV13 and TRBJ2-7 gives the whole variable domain AAGVIQSPRHLIKEKRETATLKCYPIPRHDTVYWYQQGPGQDPQFLISFYEKMQSDKGSIPDRFSAQQFSDYHSELNMSSLELGDSALYFCASSFRSGQGAYEQYFGPGTRLTVT.